Below are 16 T cell receptor beta chains sequenced from a single sample in a study of cytomegalovirus exposure and HLA in healthy donors. The study ran its PCR with 60 Vbeta and 13 Jbeta primers. The protocol was immunoSEQ multiplex PCR, while the TCRdb copy is restricted to in-frame clones and leaves out a portion. The sample carries about 180,000 clones, around 80% recorded once. The sequencing sample was made of PBMCs. These receptors were obtained from a man aged 40-49 years in good health and CMV-seronegative.

This chain links TRBV5-6 with TRBJ2-7, with a possible D match to TRBD1 (5 bases). The CDR3 length is 14 residues. Germline V gene sequence: CDR1 SGHDT, CDR2 YYEEEE. Trimming removed 2 bases from V and 1 base from J, with 10 bases in between. The chain's CDR3 is CASSFWGASYEQYF. The CDR3 DNA reads as TGTGCCAGCAGCTTTTGGGGCGCATCCTACGAGCAGTACTTC.

This chain links TRBV7-2 with TRBJ2-3; TRBD1 might be the D (6 bases). Per germline, CDR1 SGHTA and CDR2 FQGNSA. The CDR3 length is 14 residues. Between the trimmed V and J ends, which lost 3 bases and 5 bases, there was a span of 12 bases. The CDR3 DNA sequence: TGTGCCAGCAGCTTTAGCAGGGGTGAAGATACGCAGTATTTT. It specifies CASSFSRGEDTQYF.

This sequence joins TRBV6-6 and TRBJ2-7; D ambiguous. Deletions cut 10 bases from V and 3 bases from J, with 10 bases between. Germline V lookup: CDR1 MNHNY, CDR2 SVGAGI (reference sequence). This CDR3 comprises 11 residues. CDR3 amino acids: CATAWSYEQYF. As DNA, the CDR3 is TGTGCCACCGCATGGAGCTACGAGCAGTACTTC.

The rearrangement uses TRBV25-1 and TRBJ1-1; 9 nucleotides line up with TRBD1. Germline V gene sequence: CDR1 MGHDK, CDR2 SYGVNS. The CDR3 extends over 13 amino acids. With V trimmed by 8 bases and J by 6 bases, 7 bases remained unmatched. The CDR3 sequence: CASRGQGLAEAFF. The CDR3 DNA is TGTGCCAGCCGGGGACAGGGTCTTGCTGAAGCTTTCTTT.

The sample holds one count of this clone. The chain uses TRBV9 and TRBJ2-1; 7 bases are a match to TRBD2. V shed 3 bases, J shed 4 bases, and the junction held 10 bases outside the gene matches. CDR1 and CDR2 (germline): SGDLS, YYNGEE. This CDR3 is 16 amino acids long. For the CDR3, the DNA is TGTGCCAGCAGCGGAGCCGGGACGGGGGGATACAATGAGCAGTTCTTC. This sequence encodes CASSGAGTGGYNEQFF.

This chain links TRBV11-3 with TRBJ1-1; D is perhaps TRBD1 (6 bases). Germline CDR1 SGHNT, CDR2 YENEEA. The V end lost 5 bases, the J end lost 3 bases, and 13 bases lay between the germline ends. The CDR3 sequence is 14 residues long. The CDR3 loop reads CASSRGGADTEAFF. The CDR3 DNA sequence: TGTGCCAGCAGCCGAGGGGGGGCGGACACTGAAGCTTTCTTT.

The sample holds a few counts of this clone. The chain carries TRBV5-6 and TRBJ2-2; TRBD1 agrees at 9 bases. V trimming: 0 bases; J trimming: 12 bases; junction bases outside the gene matches: 3. CDR3 length: 13 residues. Germline-derived CDR1 and CDR2 are SGHDT and YYEEEE. CDR3 region: CASSLDGTGQLFF. The CDR3 DNA is TGTGCCAGCAGCTTGGATGGGACAGGGCAGCTGTTTTTT.

The chain couples TRBV2 to TRBJ2-7; no firm D call. The CDR3 covers 11 residues. The V end was cut by 7 bases, the J end by 2 bases, with 6 bases between. CDR1 is SNHLY, CDR2 FYNNEI, per germline. CDR3 region: CASTAAYEQYF. CDR3 DNA sequence: TGTGCCAGCACCGCGGCCTACGAGCAGTACTTC.

V usage is TRBV5-1 and J usage is TRBJ2-1; 7 nucleotides agree with TRBD2. The V gene's germline CDR1 is SGHRS and CDR2 YFSETQ. There are 17 residues in the CDR3. Trimming took 4 bases from V and 4 from J; bases not matched to a gene: 14. The CDR3 is CASSAPQVGGGYNEQFF. DNA for the CDR3: TGCGCCAGCAGCGCCCCCCAAGTGGGCGGGGGTTACAATGAGCAGTTCTTC.

The V gene is TRBV7-9, the J gene TRBJ1-2, with TRBD1 matching over 10 bases. The junction had 19 bases not matched to a gene; V was cut back by 4 bases and J by 8 bases. Germline V gene data show CDR1 as SEHNR and CDR2 as FQNEAQ (reference sequence). CDR3 length equals 18 residues. The CDR3 reads CASSSHRVGQGVGEGYTF. DNA for the CDR3: TGTGCCAGCAGCTCCCACCGGGTTGGACAGGGGGTCGGAGAGGGCTACACCTTC.

The V gene is TRBV7-9, the J gene TRBJ2-5; the D gene is possibly TRBD2 (5 bases). Germline V gene data show CDR1 as SEHNR and CDR2 as FQNEAQ (reference sequence). V was shortened by 0 bases and J by 5 bases, with 10 bases between the two germline ends. The CDR3 consists of 14 residues. DNA for the CDR3: TGTGCCAGCAGCTTAGCGGCTAGCAGGGAGACCCAGTACTTC. Translating it yields CASSLAASRETQYF.

This clone appeared a single time. J is TRBJ2-1 and V is TRBV6-6; perhaps TRBD1 as D (6 bases). Per germline, CDR1 MNHNY and CDR2 SVGAGI (reference sequence). The CDR3 is 15 residues long. Trimming removed 8 bases at V and 2 bases at J, with 16 bases between. The DNA of the CDR3 is TGTGCCAGCCAGAATCCGGCAGGGGCCTACAATGAGCAGTTCTTC. Residues: CASQNPAGAYNEQFF.

The rearrangement joins TRBV28 to TRBJ1-1, with D hard to call. This CDR3 comprises 14 residues. CDR1 and CDR2 (germline): MDHEN, SYDVKM. V was pared by 2 bases and J by 3 bases, with 10 bases between. CDR3 amino acids: CASSLRTTYTEAFF. Written as DNA, the CDR3 is TGTGCCAGCAGTTTAAGGACTACGTACACTGAAGCTTTCTTT.

The gene calls are TRBV2 and TRBJ1-5; the match to TRBD1 covers 8 bases. Trimming removed 4 bases from V and 2 bases from J; junction bases left unmatched: 1. Germline V gene data show CDR1 as SNHLY and CDR2 as FYNNEI. The CDR3 is 14 amino acids. CDR3 region: CASSGGQGNQPQHF. DNA of the CDR3: TGTGCCAGCAGTGGGGGACAGGGCAATCAGCCCCAGCATTTT. The full variable domain, with the rest looked up from reference TRBV2 and TRBJ1-5, is EPEVTQTPSHQVTQMGQEVILRCVPISNHLYFYWYRQILGQKVEFLVSFYNNEISEKSEIFDDQFSVERPDGSNFTLKIRSTKLEDSAMYFCASSGGQGNQPQHFGDGTRLSIL.

The chain recombines TRBV6-5 with TRBJ1-3, with TRBD1 matching 7 bases. CDR3 size: 14 residues. V shed 5 bases, J shed 4 bases, and the junction held 5 bases outside the gene matches. CDR1 MNHEY and CDR2 SVGAGI come from the germline V gene. The CDR3 loop is CASSEKTGGNTIYF. The CDR3 region has the DNA TGTGCCAGCAGTGAAAAGACAGGGGGAAACACCATATATTTT.

The gene calls are TRBV11-2 and TRBJ2-5, with 10 bases lining up with TRBD1. Germline CDR1 reads SGHAT; CDR2 reads FQNNGV. CDR3 size: 14 residues. V shed 5 bases and J 2 bases; nucleotides not matched to a gene: 2. DNA for the CDR3: TGTGCCAGCAGCAGGGACAGGGGACAAGAGACCCAGTACTTC. Encoded protein: CASSRDRGQETQYF.